Listed here is a single TCR beta chain. This specimen comes from a study of blood T cell repertoires in COVID-19. Turning to the study itself: COVID-19 samples collected from the United States, Italy and Spain covered acute and convalescent phases. PBMCs, B-cell-depleted T cells, or T cells were the source of the cDNA or gDNA that made up the material.

CDR1 and CDR2 (germline): MNHEY, SVGAGI. The length of the CDR3 is 14 residues. The V end was cut by 6 bases, the J end by 4 bases, with 10 bases between. Under the authors' procedure: Amplifying reference gene primers gave estimates of nucleated cell counts. Profiled with immunoSEQ multiplex PCR; TCRdb holds only in-frame clones, not every one. That table gives V, J and clone size, and the DNA gave D and trimming. The sample consists of 45,000 or so clones, around three quarters of them appearing once. The receptor was isolated from a man of 80 years or more with acute or convalescent COVID-19. The chain links TRBV6-5 to TRBJ1-6; D is perhaps TRBD1 (5 bases). The material sequenced was peripheral blood. Here the CDR3 DNA reads TGTGCCAGCAGCAGGGATTTTTATAATTCACCCCTCCACTTT. It encodes CASSRDFYNSPLHF.